The 17 T cell receptor beta chains below come from one sample, sequenced in a study of Ad26.COV2.S vaccination and SARS-CoV-2 variants. Profiled with immunoSEQ multiplex PCR; TCRdb holds only in-frame clones, not every one. Here the sample spans about 350,000 clones, approximately 86% being singletons. Treatment of the sample: some 20 received Ad26.COV2.S at low or high dose, single or two shots; 5 received placebo; per-sample allocation not given. Collection of samples fell on day 63 after the first vaccine or placebo injection. Here the sequenced sample was peripheral blood, taken in a trial of Ad26.COV2.S vaccine versus placebo. Receptors originate from a person between 18 and 59 years old who received the Ad26.COV2.S COVID-19 vaccine or a placebo.

The rearrangement joins TRBV29-1 to TRBJ2-1, with D perhaps matching TRBD1 or TRBD2 (5 bases each). The CDR3 totals 12 residues. CDR1 SQVTM and CDR2 ANQGSEA come from the germline V gene. Trimming stripped 4 bases from V and 3 bases from J, with 7 bases between. The CDR3 loop is CSVVGDYNEQFF. CDR3 DNA sequence: TGCAGCGTTGTGGGGGACTACAATGAGCAGTTCTTC.

For this clone: An end of the junction does not agree with germline; a read error may underlie this. As DNA, the CDR3 is TGTGCTAGCAGCCAGGGGGCAGGGGCTTCCTACGAGCAGTACTTC. Translated: CASSQGAGASYEQYF. The chain employs TRBV7-7 and TRBJ2-7, with 8 bases identical to TRBD1. The length of the CDR3 is 15 residues. The germline CDR1 and CDR2 sequences are SSHAT and FNYEAQ (reference sequence).

This chain joins TRBV6-6 and TRBJ2-1; D may be TRBD2 (6 bases). CDR1 and CDR2 from the germline V gene are MNHNY and SVGAGI (reference sequence). V was cut by 5 bases and J by 4 bases, with 21 bases left in between. The CDR3 runs 17 residues. The CDR3, as DNA: TGTGCCAGCAGTCCTCCTATGGACGGGAGAGGGTACAATGAGCAGTTCTTC. Protein product: CASSPPMDGRGYNEQFF.

J is TRBJ1-5 and V is TRBV6-2 or TRBV6-3; unclear D gene. With 2 bases removed from V and 7 bases from J, the gap between germline ends came to 3 bases. This CDR3 is 11 amino acids long. Germline V lookup: CDR1 MNHEY, CDR2 SVGEGT. The CDR3 loop reads CASSYPQPQHF. DNA for the CDR3: TGTGCCAGCAGTTACCCCCAGCCCCAGCATTTT.

The chain joins TRBV4-3 to TRBJ2-5; 8 bases agree with TRBD2. The CDR3 has 15 amino acids. Looked up from germline, CDR1 is LGHNA and CDR2 is YSLEER. The V and J ends lost 4 bases and 1 base, in that order; junction bases with no gene match: 5. The chain's CDR3 is CASSRRGGTQETQYF. CDR3 sequence (DNA): TGCGCCAGCAGCCGTCGGGGGGGGACCCAAGAGACCCAGTACTTC.

In DNA, the CDR3 is TGTGCCAGCGGTAAGGGGACTAATGAAAAACTGTTTTTT. Its protein is CASGKGTNEKLFF. The gene calls are TRBV12-3 or TRBV12-4 and TRBJ1-4, with D possibly matching TRBD1 (5 bases). There are 13 residues in the CDR3. The V end lost 8 bases, the J end lost 2 bases, and 9 bases lay between the germline ends.

V and J are TRBV7-6 and TRBJ2-5, with D possibly TRBD1 on 6 matching bases. The germline CDR1 and CDR2 sequences are SGHVS and FNYEAQ. The V and J ends lost 5 bases and 3 bases respectively, with 10 bases between them. The CDR3 runs to 13 residues. The DNA for the CDR3 is TGTGCCAGCAGCCGGGACATGGAAGAGACCCAGTACTTC. It is translated as CASSRDMEETQYF.

The V and J genes are TRBV5-6 and TRBJ2-7; D might be TRBD1 or TRBD2, each matching 7 bases. Germline V gene sequence: CDR1 SGHDT, CDR2 YYEEEE. This CDR3 spans 15 amino acids. Trimming took 4 bases from V and 7 from J, leaving 21 bases between them. CDR3 sequence reads: CASSREGPGGEEQYF. Written as DNA, the CDR3 is TGTGCCAGCAGCCGCGAAGGACCAGGGGGGGAAGAGCAGTACTTC.

The sample holds one count of this clone. The rearrangement uses TRBV2 and TRBJ2-7; TRBD2 matches 7 bases. Trimming removed 0 bases from V and 6 bases from J; junction bases left unmatched: 5. The CDR3 sequence is 14 residues long. The germline V gene has CDR1 SNHLY and CDR2 FYNNEI. Here the CDR3 reads CASSEAAGRAEQYF. The DNA of the CDR3 is TGTGCCAGCAGTGAAGCGGCAGGGAGGGCCGAGCAGTACTTC.

The V call is TRBV4-2, the J call TRBJ2-1; TRBD2 matches 10 bases. This CDR3 has 16 residues. Germline CDR1 reads LGHNA; CDR2 reads YNFKEQ. V lost 0 bases and J lost 10; bases outside the gene matches: 9. The CDR3, as DNA: TGTGCCAGCAGCCAAGATGTAGCGGGAGGTGGAAAGGAGCAGTTCTTC. Translating gives CASSQDVAGGGKEQFF.

This clone was seen a handful of times. The chain employs TRBV18 and TRBJ1-2; 7 bases agree with TRBD1. V trimming: 0 bases; J trimming: 2 bases; junction bases outside the gene matches: 9. This CDR3 spans 17 amino acids. Germline loops: CDR1 KGHSH, CDR2 LQKENI. The CDR3, as DNA: TGTGCCAGCTCACCACCAAACTCACAGGGGACCAACTATGGCTACACCTTC. Its translation is CASSPPNSQGTNYGYTF.

The chain has TRBV7-8 and TRBJ2-7, with D possibly matching TRBD2 (6 bases). Looked up from germline, CDR1 is SGHVS and CDR2 is FQNEAQ. Trimming removed 1 base from V and 2 bases from J, with 12 bases in between. The CDR3 spans 15 residues. The CDR3 spells CASSLVASAAYEQYF. The CDR3 region has the DNA TGTGCCAGCAGCTTAGTGGCTAGCGCAGCCTACGAGCAGTACTTC.

This chain connects TRBV7-9 to TRBJ1-5; TRBD1 matches at 7 bases. This CDR3 is built from 15 residues. The V gene's germline CDR1 is SEHNR and CDR2 FQNEAQ (reference sequence). Unmatched junction bases numbered 9, after V lost 3 bases and J lost 7 bases. CDR3 amino acids: CASSLSETGSQPQHF. The CDR3 DNA reads as TGTGCCAGCAGCTTGTCAGAGACAGGGTCGCAGCCCCAGCATTTT.

The V gene is TRBV5-1, the J gene TRBJ2-5; 8 nucleotides match TRBD2. Looked up from germline, CDR1 is SGHRS and CDR2 is YFSETQ. This CDR3 has 14 residues. The V segment lost 3 bases and the J segment 5 bases; nucleotides outside the gene matches: 6. The CDR3 DNA follows: TGCGCCAGCAGCTCGGGACTAGAGGGGGAGACCCAGTACTTC. Translated: CASSSGLEGETQYF.

The genes are TRBV5-4 and TRBJ2-5, with TRBD2 identical over 10 bases. The CDR3 spans 17 residues. The germline CDR1 and CDR2 sequences are SGHNT and YYREEE (reference sequence). Trimming took 0 bases from V and 5 from J; bases not matched to a gene: 10. The CDR3 DNA follows: TGTGCCAGCAGCTTGGCCGGTAGCGGGAGGTTTACTGAGACCCAGTACTTC. The encoded protein is CASSLAGSGRFTETQYF.

The chain links TRBV7-9 to TRBJ1-1, with 7 bases fitting TRBD1. Germline V lookup: CDR1 SEHNR, CDR2 FQNEAQ (reference sequence). The CDR3 is 13 amino acids. V was clipped by 5 bases and J by 6 bases; unmatched bases: 6. The CDR3 DNA reads as TGTGCCAGCAGCCCGACAGGGTCCGCTGAAGCTTTCTTT. Protein sequence: CASSPTGSAEAFF.

V and J are TRBV12-3 or TRBV12-4 and TRBJ1-1, with a weak D call TRBD1 (5 bases). Trimming stripped 5 bases from V and 2 bases from J, with 9 bases between. The CDR3 sequence is 13 residues long. The CDR3 reads CASSVQENTEAFF. The CDR3 nucleotides are TGTGCCAGCAGTGTACAGGAAAACACTGAAGCTTTCTTT.